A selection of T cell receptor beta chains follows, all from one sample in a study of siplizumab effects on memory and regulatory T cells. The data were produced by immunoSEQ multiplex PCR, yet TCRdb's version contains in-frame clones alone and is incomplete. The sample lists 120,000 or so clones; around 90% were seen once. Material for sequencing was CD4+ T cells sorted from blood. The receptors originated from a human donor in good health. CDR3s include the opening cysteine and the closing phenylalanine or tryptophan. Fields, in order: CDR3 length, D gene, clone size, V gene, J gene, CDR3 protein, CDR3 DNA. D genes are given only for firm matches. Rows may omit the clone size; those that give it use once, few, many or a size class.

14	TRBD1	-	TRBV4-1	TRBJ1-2	CASSQPTGRYGYTF	TGCGCCAGCAGCCAGCCGACAGGGCGCTATGGCTACACCTTC
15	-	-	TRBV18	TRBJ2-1	CASSPPSGSYNEQFF	TGTGCCAGCTCACCACCAAGCGGCTCCTACAATGAGCAGTTCTTC
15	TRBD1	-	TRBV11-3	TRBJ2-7	CASSLTGAPSYEQYF	TGTGCCAGCAGCTTAACAGGGGCGCCATCCTACGAGCAGTACTTC
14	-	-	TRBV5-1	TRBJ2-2	CASSNRADTGELFF	TGCGCCAGCAGTAACAGGGCCGACACCGGGGAGCTGTTTTTT
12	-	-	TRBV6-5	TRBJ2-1	CASRSGYNEQFF	TGTGCCAGCAGGTCCGGGTACAATGAGCAGTTCTTC
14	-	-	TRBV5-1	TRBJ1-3	CASSFVGMGNTIYF	TGCGCCAGCAGCTTCGTAGGGATGGGAAACACCATATATTTT
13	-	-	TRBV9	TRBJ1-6	CASSVVGGLPLHF	TGTGCCAGCAGCGTAGTTGGGGGGTTACCCCTCCACTTT
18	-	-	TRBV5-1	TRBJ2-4	CASSLENYGTLAKNIQYF	TGCGCCAGCAGCTTGGAGAATTACGGGACGCTAGCCAAAAACATTCAGTACTTC
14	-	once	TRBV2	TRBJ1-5	CASSGNRGDQPQHF	TGTGCCAGCAGTGGGAATAGGGGCGATCAGCCCCAGCATTTT
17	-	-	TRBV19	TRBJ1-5	CASSITIGGRRNQPQHF	TGTGCCAGTAGTATCACTATCGGAGGGAGAAGGAATCAGCCCCAGCATTTT
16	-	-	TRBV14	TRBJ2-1	CASSQDVRGSGDEQFF	TGTGCCAGCAGCCAAGATGTCAGGGGTTCAGGGGATGAGCAGTTCTTC
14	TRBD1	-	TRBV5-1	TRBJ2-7	CASSFGQGVYEQYF	TGCGCCAGCAGCTTTGGACAGGGGGTGTACGAGCAGTACTTC
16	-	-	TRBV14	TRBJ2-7	CASSPRRGLSSYEQYF	TGTGCCAGCAGCCCTAGGCGCGGGTTAAGCTCCTACGAGCAGTACTTC
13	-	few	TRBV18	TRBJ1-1	CASSPRVGTEAFF	TGTGCCAGCTCACCGAGGGTTGGGACTGAAGCTTTCTTT
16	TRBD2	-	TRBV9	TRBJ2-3	CASSVGAGGPLDTQYF	TGTGCCAGCAGCGTAGGTGCGGGAGGGCCGTTGGATACGCAGTATTTT
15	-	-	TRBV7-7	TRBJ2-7	CASSLEAGTPSRQYF	TGTGCTAGCAGCTTAGAGGCTGGGACCCCATCTAGGCAGTACTTC
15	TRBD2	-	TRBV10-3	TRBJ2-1	CAIRGTRGDLNEQFF	TGTGCCATCAGGGGGACTAGAGGGGACCTTAATGAGCAGTTCTTC
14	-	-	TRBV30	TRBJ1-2	CAWSGAPDGRGYTF	TGTGCCTGGAGTGGGGCTCCGGACGGTCGGGGCTACACCTTC
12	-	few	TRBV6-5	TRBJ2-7	CAREGPFIEQYF	TGTGCCAGAGAGGGACCTTTCATCGAGCAGTACTTC
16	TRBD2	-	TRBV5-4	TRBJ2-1	CASSLARAGGPNEQFF	TGTGCCAGCAGCTTGGCCAGAGCGGGGGGACCCAATGAGCAGTTCTTC
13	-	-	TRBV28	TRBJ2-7	CASRNLQPYEQYF	TGTGCCAGCCGAAACCTCCAGCCGTACGAGCAGTACTTC
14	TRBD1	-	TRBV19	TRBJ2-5	CASSGTGGAETQYF	TGTGCCAGTAGTGGGACAGGGGGCGCGGAGACCCAGTACTTC
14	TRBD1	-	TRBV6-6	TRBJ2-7	CASSPWTGTYEQYF	TGTGCCAGCAGCCCCTGGACAGGCACCTACGAGCAGTACTTC
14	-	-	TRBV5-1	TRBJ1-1	CASSPAQTNTEAFF	TGCGCCAGCAGCCCGGCACAGACGAACACTGAAGCTTTCTTT
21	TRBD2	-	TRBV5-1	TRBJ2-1	CASSFRVGFSGGNRSYNEQFF	TGCGCCAGCAGCTTTCGGGTCGGGTTTAGCGGGGGAAACCGCTCCTACAATGAGCAGTTCTTC
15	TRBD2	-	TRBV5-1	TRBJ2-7	CASSSGLAGIYEQYF	TGCGCCAGCAGCTCGGGACTAGCGGGGATCTACGAGCAGTACTTC
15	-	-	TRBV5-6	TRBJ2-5	CASSLKERSVETQYF	TGTGCCAGCAGCTTGAAGGAGAGAAGCGTCGAGACCCAGTACTTC
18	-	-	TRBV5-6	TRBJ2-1	CASSSPPIRTPRNNEQFF	TGTGCCAGCAGCTCGCCACCCATTCGGACCCCCCGTAACAATGAGCAGTTCTTC
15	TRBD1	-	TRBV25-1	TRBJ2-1	CASSMPGTVWNEQFF	TGTGCCAGCAGTATGCCCGGGACAGTTTGGAATGAGCAGTTCTTC
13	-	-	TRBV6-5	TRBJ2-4	CASRLSAKNIQYF	TGTGCCAGCAGGCTCTCAGCCAAAAACATTCAGTACTTC
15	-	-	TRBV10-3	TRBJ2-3	CAIRGGRGTSDTQYF	TGTGCCATCAGAGGAGGCAGGGGGACTTCAGATACGCAGTATTTT
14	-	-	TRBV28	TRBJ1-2	CASSSPSGFYGYTF	TGTGCCAGCAGTTCCCCGTCAGGCTTCTATGGCTACACCTTC
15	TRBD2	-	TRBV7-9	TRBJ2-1	CASSLGSGRGNEQFF	TGTGCCAGCAGCTTAGGTAGCGGGAGGGGCAATGAGCAGTTCTTC
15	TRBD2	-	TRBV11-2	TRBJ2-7	CASSLGPSGTYEQYF	TGTGCCAGCAGCTTAGGTCCTAGCGGGACCTACGAGCAGTACTTC
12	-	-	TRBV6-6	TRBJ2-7	CASSPPGGEQYF	TGTGCCAGCAGTCCCCCGGGCGGCGAGCAGTACTTC
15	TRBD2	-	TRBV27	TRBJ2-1	CASTPLAGVYNEQFF	TGTGCCAGCACCCCTCTCGCGGGAGTCTACAATGAGCAGTTCTTC
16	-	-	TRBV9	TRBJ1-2	CASSVGVNRDWVGYTF	TGTGCCAGCAGCGTAGGGGTTAACAGGGATTGGGTTGGCTACACCTTC
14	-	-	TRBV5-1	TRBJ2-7	CASSLGDGTYEQYF	TGCGCCAGCAGCTTAGGGGACGGAACCTACGAGCAGTACTTC
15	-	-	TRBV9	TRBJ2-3	CASSVAAQGRDTQYF	TGTGCCAGCAGCGTAGCTGCCCAGGGTAGAGATACGCAGTATTTT
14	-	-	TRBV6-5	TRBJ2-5	CASRNTQAGETQYF	TGTGCCAGCAGGAATACCCAGGCAGGAGAGACCCAGTACTTC
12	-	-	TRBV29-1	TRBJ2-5	CSVDRVGKTQYF	TGCAGCGTTGACAGGGTCGGGAAGACCCAGTACTTC
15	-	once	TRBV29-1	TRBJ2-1	CSVEDLESSYNEQFF	TGCAGCGTTGAAGATTTAGAGAGCTCCTACAATGAGCAGTTCTTC
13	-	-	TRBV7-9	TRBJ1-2	CASSLAATYGYTF	TGTGCCAGCAGCTTAGCGGCCACCTATGGCTACACCTTC